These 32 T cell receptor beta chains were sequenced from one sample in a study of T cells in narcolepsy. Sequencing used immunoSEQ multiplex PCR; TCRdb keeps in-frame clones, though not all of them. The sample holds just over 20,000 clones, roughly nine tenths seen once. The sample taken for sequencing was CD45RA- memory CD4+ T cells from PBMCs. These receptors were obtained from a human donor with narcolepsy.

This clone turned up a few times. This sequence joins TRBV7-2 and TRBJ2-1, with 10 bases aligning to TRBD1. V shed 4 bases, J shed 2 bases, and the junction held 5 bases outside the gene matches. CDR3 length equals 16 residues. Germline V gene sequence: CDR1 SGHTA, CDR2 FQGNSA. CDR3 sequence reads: CASSWAGTGAYNEQFF. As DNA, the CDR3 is TGTGCCAGCAGCTGGGCCGGGACAGGGGCCTACAATGAGCAGTTCTTC.

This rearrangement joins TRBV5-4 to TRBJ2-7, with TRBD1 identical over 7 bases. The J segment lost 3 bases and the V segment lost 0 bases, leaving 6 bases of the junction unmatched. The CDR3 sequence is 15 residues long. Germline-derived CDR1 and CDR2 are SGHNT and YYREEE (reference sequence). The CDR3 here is CASSLERTGYYEQYF. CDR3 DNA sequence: TGTGCCAGCAGCTTGGAGAGGACAGGCTACTACGAGCAGTACTTC.

The CDR3 bases are TGTGCCAGCAGCCAGGGGAGGGGGACAATGAACACTGAAGCTTTCTTT. Protein sequence: CASSQGRGTMNTEAFF. The chain recombines TRBV14 with TRBJ1-1; possibly TRBD1 for D (6 bases). This CDR3 comprises 16 residues. V lost 3 bases, J lost 0 bases, and 14 bases lay in between. Germline values: CDR1 SGHDN, CDR2 FVKESK.

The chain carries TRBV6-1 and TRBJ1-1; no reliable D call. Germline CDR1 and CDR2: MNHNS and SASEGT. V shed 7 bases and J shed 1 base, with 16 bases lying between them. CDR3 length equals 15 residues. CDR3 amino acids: CASNGPDIPNTEAFF. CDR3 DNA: TGTGCCAGCAATGGTCCCGACATCCCGAACACTGAAGCTTTCTTT.

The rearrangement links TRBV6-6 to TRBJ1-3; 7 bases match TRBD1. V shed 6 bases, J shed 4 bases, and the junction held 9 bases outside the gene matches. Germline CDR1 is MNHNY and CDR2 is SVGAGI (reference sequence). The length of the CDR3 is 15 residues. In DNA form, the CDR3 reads TGTGCCAGCAGACTTCAGGGACAGATGGGAAACACCATATATTTT. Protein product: CASRLQGQMGNTIYF.

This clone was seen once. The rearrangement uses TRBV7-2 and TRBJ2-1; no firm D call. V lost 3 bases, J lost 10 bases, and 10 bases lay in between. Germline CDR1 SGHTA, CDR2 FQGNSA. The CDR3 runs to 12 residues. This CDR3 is CASSFSRLEQFF. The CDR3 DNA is TGTGCCAGCAGCTTCTCTCGGCTAGAGCAGTTCTTC. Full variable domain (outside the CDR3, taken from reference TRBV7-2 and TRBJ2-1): GAGVSQSPSNKVTEKGKDVELRCDPISGHTALYWYRQSLGQGLEFLIYFQGNSAPDKSGLPSDRFSAERTGGSVSTLTIQRTQQEDSAVYLCASSFSRLEQFFGPGTRLTVL.

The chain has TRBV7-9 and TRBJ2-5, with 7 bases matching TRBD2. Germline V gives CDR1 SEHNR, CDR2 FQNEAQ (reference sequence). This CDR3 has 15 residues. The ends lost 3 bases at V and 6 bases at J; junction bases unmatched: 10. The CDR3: CASSLYGTTEKTQYF. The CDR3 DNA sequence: TGTGCCAGCAGCTTGTACGGGACTACCGAAAAGACCCAGTACTTC.

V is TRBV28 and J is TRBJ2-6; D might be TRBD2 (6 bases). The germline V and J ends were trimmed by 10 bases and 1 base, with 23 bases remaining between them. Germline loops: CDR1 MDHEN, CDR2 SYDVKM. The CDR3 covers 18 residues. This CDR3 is CATHLGGSRRSGANVLTF. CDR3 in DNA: TGTGCCACACACCTGGGGGGAAGTAGGAGATCTGGGGCCAACGTCCTGACTTTC.

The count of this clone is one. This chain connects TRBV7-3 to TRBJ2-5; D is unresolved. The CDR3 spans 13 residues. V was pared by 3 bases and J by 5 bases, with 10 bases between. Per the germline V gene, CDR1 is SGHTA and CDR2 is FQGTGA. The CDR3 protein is CASSFTVDETQYF. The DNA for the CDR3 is TGTGCCAGCAGCTTCACAGTAGACGAGACCCAGTACTTC.

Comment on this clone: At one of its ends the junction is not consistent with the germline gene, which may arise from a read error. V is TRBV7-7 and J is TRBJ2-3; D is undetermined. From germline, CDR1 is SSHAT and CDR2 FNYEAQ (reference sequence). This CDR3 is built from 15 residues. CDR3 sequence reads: CASSPRPASTDTQYF. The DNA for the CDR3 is TGTGCTAGCAGCCCGCGCCCAGCTAGCACAGATACGCAGTATTTT.

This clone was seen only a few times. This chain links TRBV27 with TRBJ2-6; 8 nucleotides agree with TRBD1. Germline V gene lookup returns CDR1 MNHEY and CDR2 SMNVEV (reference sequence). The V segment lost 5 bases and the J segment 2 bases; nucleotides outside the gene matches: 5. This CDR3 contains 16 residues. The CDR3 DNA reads TGTGCCAGCAGTCTGGGGACAGGTGCTGGGGCCAACGTCCTGACTTTC. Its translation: CASSLGTGAGANVLTF.

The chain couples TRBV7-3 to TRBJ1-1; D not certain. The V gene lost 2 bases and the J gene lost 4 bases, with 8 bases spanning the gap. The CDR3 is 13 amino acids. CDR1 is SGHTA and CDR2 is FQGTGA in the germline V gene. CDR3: CASSLDYRTEAFF. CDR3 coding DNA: TGTGCCAGCAGCTTAGATTATCGCACTGAAGCTTTCTTT.

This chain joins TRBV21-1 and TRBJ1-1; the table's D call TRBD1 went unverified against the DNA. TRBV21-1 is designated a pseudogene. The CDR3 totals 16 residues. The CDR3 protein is CASSKILGHLNTEAFF. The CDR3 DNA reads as TGTGCCAGCAGCAAAATCCTCGGACATTTGAACACTGAAGCTTTCTTT.

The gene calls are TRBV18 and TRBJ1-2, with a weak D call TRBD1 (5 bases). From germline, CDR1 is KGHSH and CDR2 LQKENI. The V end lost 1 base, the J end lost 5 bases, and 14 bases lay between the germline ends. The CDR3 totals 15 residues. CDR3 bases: TGTGCCAGCTCACCACTACAGGATTGGGCATATGGCTACACCTTC. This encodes CASSPLQDWAYGYTF.

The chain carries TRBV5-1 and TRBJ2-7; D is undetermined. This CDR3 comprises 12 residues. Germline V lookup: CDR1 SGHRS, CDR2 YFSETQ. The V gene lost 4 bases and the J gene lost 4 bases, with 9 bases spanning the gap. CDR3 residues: CASSPTGYEQYF. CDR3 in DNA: TGCGCCAGCAGCCCCACCGGATACGAGCAGTACTTC.

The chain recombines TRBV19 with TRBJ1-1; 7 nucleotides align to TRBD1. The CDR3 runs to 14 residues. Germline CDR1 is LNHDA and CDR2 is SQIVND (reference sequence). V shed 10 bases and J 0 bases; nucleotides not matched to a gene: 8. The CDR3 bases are TGTGCCACCCGACAGGGTTTAATGAACACTGAAGCTTTCTTT. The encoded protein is CATRQGLMNTEAFF.

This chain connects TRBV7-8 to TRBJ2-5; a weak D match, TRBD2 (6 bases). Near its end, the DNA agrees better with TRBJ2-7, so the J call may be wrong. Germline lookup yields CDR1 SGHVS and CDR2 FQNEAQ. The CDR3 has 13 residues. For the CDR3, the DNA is TGTGCCAGCACCGGGAGTGGGGGCTACGAGCAGTACTTC. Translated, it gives CASTGSGGYEQYF.

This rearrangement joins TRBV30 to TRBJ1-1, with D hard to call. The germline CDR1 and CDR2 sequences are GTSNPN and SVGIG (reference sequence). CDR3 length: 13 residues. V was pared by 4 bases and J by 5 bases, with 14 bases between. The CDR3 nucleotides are TGTGCCTGGACAGACGCTAAGCGGACTGAAGCTTTCTTT. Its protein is CAWTDAKRTEAFF.

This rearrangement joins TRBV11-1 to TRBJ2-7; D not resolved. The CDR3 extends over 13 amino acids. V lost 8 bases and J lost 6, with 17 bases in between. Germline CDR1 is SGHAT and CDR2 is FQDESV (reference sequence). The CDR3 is CASGKERASEQYF. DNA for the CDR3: TGTGCCAGCGGAAAAGAACGGGCAAGCGAGCAGTACTTC. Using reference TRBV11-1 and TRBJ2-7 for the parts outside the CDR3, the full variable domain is EAEVAQSPRYKITEKSQAVAFWCDPISGHATLYWYRQILGQGPELLVQFQDESVVDDSQLPKDRFSAERLKGVDSTLKIQPAELGDSAMYLCASGKERASEQYFGPGTRLTVT.

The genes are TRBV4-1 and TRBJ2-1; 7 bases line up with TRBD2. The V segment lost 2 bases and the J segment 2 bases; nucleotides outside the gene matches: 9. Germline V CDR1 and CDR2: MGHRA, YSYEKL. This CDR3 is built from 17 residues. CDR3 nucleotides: TGCGCCAGCAGCCAAACTCTGGCTAGCGGTACCTACAATGAGCAGTTCTTC. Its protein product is CASSQTLASGTYNEQFF.

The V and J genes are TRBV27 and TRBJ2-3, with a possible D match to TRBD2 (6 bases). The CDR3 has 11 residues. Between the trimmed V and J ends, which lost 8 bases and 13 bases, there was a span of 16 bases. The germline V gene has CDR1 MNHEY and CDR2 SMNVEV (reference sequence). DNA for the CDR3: TGTGCCAGCGCCCGACTAGGGGAGGAGTATTTT. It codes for CASARLGEEYF.

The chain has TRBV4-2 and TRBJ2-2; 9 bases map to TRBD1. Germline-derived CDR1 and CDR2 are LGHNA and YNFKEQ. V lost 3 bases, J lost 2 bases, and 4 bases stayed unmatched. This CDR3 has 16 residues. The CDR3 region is CASSQRDRDNTGELFF. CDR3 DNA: TGTGCCAGCAGCCAGAGGGACAGGGACAACACCGGGGAGCTGTTTTTT.

The DNA for the CDR3 is TGTGCCAGCAGCAAAGGTTACTTTTCCGGAGACACTGAAGCTTTCTTT. Translated, it gives CASSKGYFSGDTEAFF. The rearrangement uses TRBV21-1 and TRBJ1-1. TRBV21-1 is reported as a pseudogene. This CDR3 spans 16 amino acids.

The CDR3 region has the DNA TGTGCCAGCAGCTTTATGGCGGGATGGGTCTACAATGAGCAGTTCTTC. It specifies CASSFMAGWVYNEQFF. The chain recombines TRBV11-1 with TRBJ2-1; D is perhaps TRBD2 (6 bases). In germline, CDR1 is SGHAT, CDR2 FQDESV (reference sequence). CDR3 size: 16 residues. The V end was cut by 3 bases, the J end by 3 bases, with 15 bases between.

Here the CDR3 reads CASSLTGQGGADTQYF. As DNA, the CDR3 is TGTGCCAGCAGCCTTACTGGACAGGGCGGTGCAGATACGCAGTATTTT. The chain recombines TRBV5-6 with TRBJ2-3; 8 bases agree with TRBD1. The CDR3 runs to 16 residues. V lost 4 bases, J lost 4 bases, and 11 bases stayed unmatched. Looked up from germline, CDR1 is SGHDT and CDR2 is YYEEEE.

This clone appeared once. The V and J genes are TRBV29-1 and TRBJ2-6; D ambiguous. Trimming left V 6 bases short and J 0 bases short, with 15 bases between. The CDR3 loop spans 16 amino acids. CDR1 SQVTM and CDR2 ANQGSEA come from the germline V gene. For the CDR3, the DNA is TGCAGCGTGACCCCAAACGAATACTCTGGGGCCAACGTCCTGACTTTC. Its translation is CSVTPNEYSGANVLTF.

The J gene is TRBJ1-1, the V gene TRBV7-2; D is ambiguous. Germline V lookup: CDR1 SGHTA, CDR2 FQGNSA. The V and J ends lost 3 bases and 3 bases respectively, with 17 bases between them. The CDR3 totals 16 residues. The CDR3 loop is CASSLRHPMEYTEAFF. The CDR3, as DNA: TGTGCCAGCAGCTTGAGGCACCCTATGGAATACACTGAAGCTTTCTTT.

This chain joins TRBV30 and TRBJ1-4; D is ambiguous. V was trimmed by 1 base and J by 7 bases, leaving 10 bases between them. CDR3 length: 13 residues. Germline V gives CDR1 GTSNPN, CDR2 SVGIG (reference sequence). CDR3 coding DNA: TGTGCCTGGAGTGACCTGGCTCGTGAAAAACTGTTTTTT. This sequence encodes CAWSDLAREKLFF.

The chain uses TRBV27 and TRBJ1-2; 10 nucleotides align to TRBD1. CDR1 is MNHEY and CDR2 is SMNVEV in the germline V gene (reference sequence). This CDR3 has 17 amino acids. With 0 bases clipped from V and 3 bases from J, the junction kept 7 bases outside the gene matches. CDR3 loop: CASSLSGTGVEHYGYTF. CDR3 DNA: TGTGCCAGCAGTTTATCCGGGACAGGGGTTGAGCACTATGGCTACACCTTC.

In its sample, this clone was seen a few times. The CDR3 loop reads CAIKGGAGEGSYEQYF. The CDR3 bases are TGTGCCATCAAGGGCGGGGCGGGAGAGGGATCCTACGAGCAGTACTTC. This chain links TRBV10-3 with TRBJ2-7, with 7 bases that match TRBD2. Germline V gives CDR1 ENHRY, CDR2 SYGVKD. The CDR3 runs 16 residues. J lost 1 base, V lost 7 bases, and 13 bases had no gene match.

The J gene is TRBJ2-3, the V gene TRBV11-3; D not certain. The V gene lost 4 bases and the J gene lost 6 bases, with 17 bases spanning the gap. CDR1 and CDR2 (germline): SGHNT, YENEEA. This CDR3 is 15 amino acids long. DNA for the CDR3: TGTGCCAGCAGCTGGTCCCAAGGCTCCGGGGATACGCAGTATTTT. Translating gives CASSWSQGSGDTQYF.

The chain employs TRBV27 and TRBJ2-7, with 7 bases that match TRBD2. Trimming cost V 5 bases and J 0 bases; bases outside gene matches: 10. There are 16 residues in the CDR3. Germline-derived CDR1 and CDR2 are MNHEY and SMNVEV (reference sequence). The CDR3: CASSLPPGGSSYEQYF. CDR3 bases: TGTGCCAGCAGTCTCCCCCCGGGGGGAAGCTCCTACGAGCAGTACTTC.